This is a list of T cell receptor beta chains from one sample in a study of blood T cell repertoires in COVID-19. Measured with immunoSEQ multiplex PCR; TCRdb has only the in-frame clones, and not every one. The sample includes 400,000 or so clones, less than 95% of them seen just once. Material for sequencing was PBMCs or T cells enriched from blood (not recorded which). The receptors shown here come from a man aged 18-30 years who had recovered from COVID-19. The CDR3 runs from the conserved cysteine through the conserved F or W. Part of the rows lack a size; the others show once, few, many or a class for expanded clones.

J gene | clone size | V gene | CDR3 protein
TRBJ2-2 | once | TRBV3-1/TRBV3-2 | CASRRSGELFF
TRBJ2-3 | - | TRBV28 | CASRSLSDTQYF
TRBJ1-1 | - | TRBV10-3 | CAISEQGQSDTEAFF
TRBJ1-1 | - | TRBV13 | CASSLGLDIYNTEAFF
TRBJ2-1 | - | TRBV10-3 | CAISDRGDEQFF
TRBJ1-2 | - | TRBV20-1 | CSASRSENYGYTF
TRBJ1-5 | - | TRBV24-1 | CATSDSIRDNQPQHF
TRBJ1-6 | - | TRBV6-5 | CASSYNENSPLHF
TRBJ2-4 | - | TRBV28 | CAGWIAAHNF
TRBJ1-1 | - | TRBV27 | CASSYGGMVAEAFF
TRBJ2-7 | - | TRBV13 | CASSLERGGSYEQYF
TRBJ2-1 | - | TRBV19 | CASSIGRLAGAHEQFF
TRBJ1-6 | - | TRBV24-1 | CATSDSNRGNNSPLHF
TRBJ1-6 | few | TRBV3-1/TRBV3-2 | CASSQFDRDNSPLHF
TRBJ2-5 | - | TRBV27 | CASSLSGAGAETQYF
TRBJ2-7 | - | TRBV11-3 | CASSSSGSGRGEQYF
TRBJ1-2 | - | TRBV14 | CASSPLMGGQGFGYTF
TRBJ1-5 | - | TRBV15 | CATSRGGRLDQPQHF
TRBJ1-1 | - | TRBV7-9 | CASSVRPTGTGNTEAFF
TRBJ1-6 | - | TRBV3-1/TRBV3-2 | CASSPELYSPLHF
TRBJ1-1 | - | TRBV27 | CASSLSAYGSYNTEAFF
TRBJ1-1 | - | TRBV7-2 | CASSLGQALEAFF
TRBJ1-2 | few | TRBV28 | CASRIQGNYGYTF
TRBJ2-1 | - | TRBV7-4 | CASSLGCGREAHNEQFF
TRBJ2-2 | - | TRBV9 | CASSVDQSRGGELFF
TRBJ2-1 | - | TRBV5-4 | CASSDRGAAYNEQFF
TRBJ2-1 | once | TRBV5-4 | CASSFHPLAGVGGNEQFF
TRBJ1-5 | once | TRBV7-2 | CASSLGGGSGSAQPQHF
TRBJ2-2 | - | TRBV9 | CASSAYGPGKNTGELFF
TRBJ2-4 | - | TRBV28 | CASGRGLAKNIQYF
TRBJ1-5 | - | TRBV2 | CASRISQPQHF
TRBJ1-2 | once | TRBV3-1/TRBV3-2 | CASSPRTGNGYTF
TRBJ1-2 | - | TRBV2 | CASRPALVPGYGYTF
TRBJ1-1 | - | TRBV28 | CASSLLPGQETEAFF
TRBJ1-2 | once | TRBV5-6 | CASTLRGPGYGYTF
TRBJ1-6 | - | TRBV6-5 | CATTVGYNSPLHF
TRBJ1-2 | few | TRBV2 | CASRTGGGGYGYTF
TRBJ1-3 | - | TRBV6-5 | CASSPLGGTGNTIYF
TRBJ1-1 | - | TRBV2 | CASSLQGNTEAFF
TRBJ1-2 | once | TRBV7-9 | CASSPGRETDGYTF
TRBJ2-1 | - | TRBV29-1 | CSVDLDSDNEQFF